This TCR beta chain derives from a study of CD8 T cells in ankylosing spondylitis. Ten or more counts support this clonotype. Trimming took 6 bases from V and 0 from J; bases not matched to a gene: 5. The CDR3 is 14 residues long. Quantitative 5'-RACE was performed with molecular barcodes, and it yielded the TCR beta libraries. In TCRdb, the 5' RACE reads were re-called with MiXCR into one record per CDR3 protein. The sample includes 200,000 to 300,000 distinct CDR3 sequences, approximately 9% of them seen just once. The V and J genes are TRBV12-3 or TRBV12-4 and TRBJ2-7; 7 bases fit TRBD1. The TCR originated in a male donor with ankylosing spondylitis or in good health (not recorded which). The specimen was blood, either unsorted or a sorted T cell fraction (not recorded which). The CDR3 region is CASSRDRSSYEQYF. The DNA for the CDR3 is TGTGCCAGCAGCCGGGACAGAAGCTCCTACGAGCAGTACTTC.